This TCR beta chain was recorded in a study of OX40 agonist ivuxolimab in advanced cancers. Study-level information: Patients got intravenous ivuxolimab at 0.01 to 10 mg/kg every 2 weeks. Previous treatment with anti-PD-1, anti-PD-L1 or anti-CTLA-4 therapy was allowed; 40% had received some.

The method was immunoSEQ multiplex PCR; TCRdb's version includes in-frame clones alone and lacks a portion of them. The repertoire has about 90,000 clones, approximately 90% of them found once; the top ten carry 7.4%. The study sampled blood at baseline, cycle 4 day 1, and cycle 7 day 1. In this sample, this clone turned up a few times. This sequence was found in an adult with an advanced solid tumor such as melanoma, head and neck, liver or kidney cancer. Sample: CD4+ or CD8+ T cells sorted from blood, taken in a trial of the OX40 agonist ivuxolimab.

Written as DNA, the CDR3 is TGTGCCAGCAGTGAAGACAGCTCTGGGGCCAACGTCCTGACTTTC. Translating it yields CASSEDSSGANVLTF. The chain uses TRBV6-1 and TRBJ2-6, with D hard to call. V was trimmed by 1 base and J by 0 bases, leaving 4 bases between them. Germline loops: CDR1 MNHNS, CDR2 SASEGT. The CDR3 runs 15 residues.